Sequencing of this T cell receptor beta chain was carried out in a study of blood T cells in healthy people across ages (dated by TCRdb to between 2014 and 2016). Regarding the study in general: In model experiments, template switching captured roughly one uniquely barcoded TCR beta cDNA molecule for every two T cells. To track age-related changes in TCR beta repertoire diversity, the study relied on deep sequencing normalized with unique cDNA molecular identifiers. The donors were split into four age groups: young (average approximately 16 years), middle-aged (about 40), aged (62) and long-lived (82). To avoid experimental bias, donors of different ages were spread randomly across the sequencing lanes. The study analyzed two additional independent replicas of 1 million unique cDNA reads from the same blood draw for two donors, one aged 18 to 29 and one aged 80 or older.

With respect to this clonotype: Its binding antigen is unknown. It has no much larger one-base neighbor in the sample; base qualities were not kept.

Systemically healthy Caucasian individuals from Russia, 39 in total and aged roughly 6 to 95 years, were included as donors. Each donor gave roughly 11 milliliters of peripheral blood, drawn into EDTA-treated Vacutainer tubes. Ficoll-Paque density-gradient centrifugation was used to isolate PBMCs, with at least 6.5 million per sample. Trizol reagent was used to extract total RNA from the PBMCs, yielding at least 6 micrograms per sample. For every donor, an aliquot of PBMCs went through flow cytometry to measure the percentages of naive CD45RAhigh/CD27high T cells. Broader findings and caveats from the paper: The long-lived group showed more naive CD4+ T cells, fewer expanded clones and increased TCR diversity than the aged group, suggesting age selection. Bulk unsorted PBMC profiling prevented conclusive comparison of naive and antigen-experienced compartments. A strong correlation was found between observed TCR beta diversity and the percentage of naive T cells measured by flow cytometry. Observed TCR beta diversity per million T cells fell roughly linearly with age, and a significant reduction was already apparent by age around 40. Donor CMV infection status was unknown, potentially confounding age-related changes in expanded clonotypes. Total diversity estimates from one million sequenced T cells were considered lower bounds and underestimates.

Receptor libraries were prepared by 5' RACE. TCRdb shows the sequencer as Illumina HiSeq 2500. A second PCR of about 7 to 12 cycles was run with a J-beta primer mix and a sample-barcoded 5' primer. Each TCR beta cDNA molecule received a unique molecular identifier from a template-switch 5' adaptor carrying 12 random nucleotides. Each sample yielded at least 2.5 million CDR3-containing paired-end reads. First-strand cDNA was synthesized from all RNA with the Mint cDNA synthesis kit, primed by a TRBC-specific oligonucleotide. After uracil-DNA glycosylase treatment, a first 18-cycle PCR used universal primers M1SS and BC2_uni_R on all cDNA. Per the source publication's procedure: Each sample was normalized by randomly selecting 1 million high-quality reads, each carrying a distinct molecular identifier. Instead of being binned into consensus sequences, reads with shared molecular identifiers were discarded. MiTCR, run with a Q25 quality threshold and the strictest error-elimination algorithm, handled CDR3 identification, clonotype clustering and error correction. A nonparametric unseen species model using Euler transformation provided a lower-bound estimate of total TCR beta diversity. Using fastp at Q25 and MiXCR, TCRdb reprocessed the public reads and kept productive beta chains. Identical CDR3 proteins give one entry, which carries the most common genes and DNA. These V and J calls originate from TCRdb's pipeline instead of the authors' own analysis. For this sample there are over a million distinct CDR3 sequences; roughly 60% appear just once. The ten largest clones take up 6.5% to 8.5% of the sample.

Its CDR3 holds 17 amino acids, cysteine through phenylalanine. Solely the CDR3 DNA is kept, with 51 bases framed from the first base. The V and J ends are trimmed by 0 bases and 2 bases, leaving 15 bases between them. From the germline V gene (reference sequence), CDR1 is LGHDT and CDR2 is YNNKEL. Recombination connected TRBV3-1 to TRBJ2-3; the D gene is unclear. The sequenced material came from blood. The receptor was isolated from a man younger than 35 in good health. The CDR3 corresponds to CASSQEVKEYLTDTQYF. The sequenced DNA is TGTGCCAGCAGCCAAGAAGTGAAAGAGTACCTCACAGATACGCAGTATTTT.